This T cell receptor beta chain was observed in a study of T cell responses to AZD1222 COVID-19 vaccine. Produced via immunoSEQ multiplex PCR; TCRdb's table is partial and in-frame only. The repertoire holds 130,000 to 150,000 clones, with roughly nine tenths as singletons. The sequencing used peripheral blood, collected on day 0 of AZD1222 vaccination. This receptor was identified in an adult in good health.

CDR3 nucleotides: TGTGCCAGCAGCCTCCGGAATAGCGGGAGATTCGAGACCCAGTACTTC. This encodes CASSLRNSGRFETQYF. The J gene is TRBJ2-5, the V gene TRBV7-9, with 9 bases that match TRBD2. The J segment lost 5 bases and the V segment lost 5 bases, leaving 12 bases of the junction unmatched. Germline assignment: CDR1 SEHNR and CDR2 FQNEAQ (reference sequence). This CDR3 has 16 amino acids.